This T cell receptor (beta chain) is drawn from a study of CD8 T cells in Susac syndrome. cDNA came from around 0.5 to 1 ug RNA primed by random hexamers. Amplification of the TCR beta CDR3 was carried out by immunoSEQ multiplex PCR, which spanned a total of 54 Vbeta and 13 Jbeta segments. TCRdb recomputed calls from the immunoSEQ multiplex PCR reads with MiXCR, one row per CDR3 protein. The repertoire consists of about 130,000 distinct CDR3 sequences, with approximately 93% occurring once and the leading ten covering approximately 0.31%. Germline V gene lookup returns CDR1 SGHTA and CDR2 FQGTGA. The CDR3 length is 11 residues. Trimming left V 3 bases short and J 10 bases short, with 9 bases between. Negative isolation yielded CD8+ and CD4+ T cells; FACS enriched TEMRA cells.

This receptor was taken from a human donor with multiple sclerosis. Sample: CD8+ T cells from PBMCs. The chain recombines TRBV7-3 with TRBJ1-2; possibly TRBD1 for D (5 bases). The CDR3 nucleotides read TGTGCCAGCAGCTTCGGGACGACCTACACCTTC. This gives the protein CASSFGTTYTF.